This TCR beta chain stems from a study of T cells after yellow fever vaccination. Study conclusions and caveats: The secondary response peaked faster, at day 5 versus 15, but was weaker. Clonotypes appearing in both CD4 and CD8 compartments existed, and their share was small.

Germline V lookup: CDR1 WSHSY, CDR2 SAAADI. Trimming took 2 bases from V and 0 from J, leaving 8 bases between them. This CDR3 region has 15 residues. This clonotype was counted between two and nine times. As yet, its antigen is unknown. A universal primer site and UMIs were added as TCR cDNA was made by 5'RACE template switching. MiXCR was run by TCRdb on the 5' RACE reads, yielding one entry per CDR3 protein. Of about 220,000 distinct CDR3 sequences listed, roughly 3% are singletons. The sequence came from a man between 18 and 35 years old who received the YFV17D yellow fever vaccine. J is TRBJ1-5 and V is TRBV10-2; D call uncertain. The source material was CD4+ T cells sorted from PBMCs, sampled 10 days after the yellow fever booster vaccination. Here the CDR3 DNA reads TGCGCCAGCAGTGAGAGGGCATCTAGCAATCAGCCCCAGCATTTT. As protein: CASSERASSNQPQHF.